Listed here are 8 T cell receptor beta chains from one sample, sequenced in a study of vaccination and CD4 T cells after COVID-19. The Oncomine TCR Beta short-read assay was what sequenced the DNA obtained from cultured CD4+ T cells. TCRdb reprocessed the PCR reads with MiXCR, giving one entry per CDR3 protein. This sample has some 5,400 distinct CDR3 sequences, with more than 35% found just once. Their cognate antigens are unknown. Treatment specified: approximately 9-day PBMC culture with coronavirus spike peptide pools or control peptides (ViraFEST assay). Sequencing input: CD4+ T cells from blood, cultured in vitro. All receptors come from a human donor who had recovered from COVID-19.

The gene calls are TRBV5-4 and TRBJ2-2; 8 nucleotides match TRBD1. After removal of 1 base from V and 4 bases from J, the junction contained 3 bases not matched to a gene. CDR3 length: 15 residues. The germline V gene encodes CDR1 SGHNT and CDR2 YYREEE (reference sequence). CDR3 in amino acids: CASSLRQGRTGELFF. DNA of the CDR3: TGTGCCAGCAGCTTGCGACAGGGGCGCACCGGGGAGCTGTTTTTT.

This clonotype was counted a few times. V is TRBV7-2 and J is TRBJ2-3; the D gene could be TRBD1 or TRBD2 (5 bases each). The V and J ends lost 4 bases and 8 bases respectively, with 16 bases between them. The CDR3 length is 14 residues. From germline, CDR1 is SGHTA and CDR2 FQGNSA. The CDR3 bases are TGTGCCAGCAGCTCCGATTTGGGGACCGGTACGCAGTATTTT. Its translation is CASSSDLGTGTQYF.

The chain links TRBV10-3 to TRBJ1-2; D gene uncertain. The V end was cut by 7 bases, the J end by 7 bases, with 16 bases between. Germline V lookup: CDR1 ENHRY, CDR2 SYGVKD. The CDR3 sequence is 13 residues long. The CDR3 reads CAITGLPRVGYTF. CDR3 nucleotides: TGTGCCATCACCGGCCTTCCCCGGGTTGGCTACACCTTC.

In its sample, this clonotype was seen a few times. The chain employs TRBV11-3 and TRBJ2-7; a weak D match, TRBD1 (6 bases). The ends were cut back, 0 bases at V and 2 bases at J, with 11 bases in the middle. CDR3 length equals 15 residues. CDR1 is SGHNT and CDR2 is YENEEA in the germline V gene. DNA of the CDR3: TGTGCCAGCAGCTTAGAAGGAACAGGGCCCTACGAGCAGTACTTC. It specifies CASSLEGTGPYEQYF.

This clonotype appeared a few times. The rearrangement uses TRBV20-1 and TRBJ2-5; 9 bases map to TRBD1. CDR3 length equals 13 residues. Germline V gene lookup returns CDR1 DFQATT and CDR2 SNEGSKA (reference sequence). The ends lost 4 bases at V and 4 bases at J; junction bases unmatched: 4. The CDR3 here is CSAKGQGTETQYF. CDR3 DNA sequence: TGCAGTGCTAAAGGACAGGGGACAGAGACCCAGTACTTC.

The V gene is TRBV19, the J gene TRBJ2-4; D possibly corresponds to TRBD1 (5 bases). The CDR3 has 15 residues. Trimming took off 1 base at V and 7 bases at J, with 14 bases between the two ends. The germline V gene has CDR1 LNHDA and CDR2 SQIVND (reference sequence). The CDR3 DNA reads as TGTGCCAGTAGTATAGCCCCCTTTAGGGGTAACATTCAGTACTTC. It encodes CASSIAPFRGNIQYF.

CDR3 DNA: TGTGCCATCAGTGAGTTGGGACAGGGTGTCAACGAGCAGTACTTC. Its protein is CAISELGQGVNEQYF. The J gene is TRBJ2-7, the V gene TRBV10-3, with 9 positions matching TRBD1. The CDR3 covers 15 residues. The germline gives CDR1 ENHRY, CDR2 SYGVKD. Trimming removed 1 base from V and 5 bases from J; junction bases left unmatched: 6.

This chain joins TRBV2 and TRBJ2-1; D is unresolved. The CDR3 loop spans 12 amino acids. Germline assignment: CDR1 SNHLY and CDR2 FYNNEI. V was pared by 6 bases and J by 12 bases, with 15 bases between. The CDR3 loop is CASSALPMRQFF. For the CDR3, the DNA is TGTGCCAGCAGCGCGCTCCCCATGAGGCAGTTCTTC.